This T cell receptor beta chain is drawn from a study of shared clonotypes between healthy human individuals. Findings of the study overall: Non-shared clonotypes were found to have lower generation probabilities than the clonotypes that were shared by all four of the sorted-subset donors. Among the subsets, naive ones generally showed larger estimated richness than memory ones.

In the authors' workflow: Filtering differed for immunoSEQ, which gave only junction sequences without quality scores. Clones were read by immunoSEQ multiplex PCR, and TCRdb kept only the in-frame ones, dropping some. The V and J calls and clone size come from that table; D and trimming were worked out from the DNA. The repertoire includes just over 2,000,000 clones, roughly 94% of them detected once, and 1% to 1.3% sits in the top ten. Points on this clone: The target antigen is unknown.

CD45RO negativity and positive selection for CCR7 defined naive CD8 cells, a population that excluded terminally differentiated effector memory CD45RA+ cells. Recent vaccinations or acute infections were absent in the healthy HIV-negative adult donors. The source of this sequence is a man aged 18 to 29 in good health. The sample taken for sequencing was naive CD8+ T cells sorted from blood.

This CDR3 reads CASSASPTANTEAFF. The CDR3 nucleotides are TGTGCCAGCAGCGCCTCCCCGACAGCCAACACTGAAGCTTTCTTT. The chain carries TRBV11-2 and TRBJ1-1; D is possibly TRBD1 (5 bases). Germline CDR1 reads SGHAT; CDR2 reads FQNNGV. The ends were cut back, 5 bases at V and 2 bases at J, with 15 bases in the middle. CDR3 size: 15 residues. Variable domain in full (rest from reference TRBV11-2 and TRBJ1-1): EAGVAQSPRYKIIEKRQSVAFWCNPISGHATLYWYQQILGQGPKLLIQFQNNGVVDDSQLPKDRFSAERLKGVDSTLKIQPAKLEDSAVYLCASSASPTANTEAFFGQGTRLTVV.